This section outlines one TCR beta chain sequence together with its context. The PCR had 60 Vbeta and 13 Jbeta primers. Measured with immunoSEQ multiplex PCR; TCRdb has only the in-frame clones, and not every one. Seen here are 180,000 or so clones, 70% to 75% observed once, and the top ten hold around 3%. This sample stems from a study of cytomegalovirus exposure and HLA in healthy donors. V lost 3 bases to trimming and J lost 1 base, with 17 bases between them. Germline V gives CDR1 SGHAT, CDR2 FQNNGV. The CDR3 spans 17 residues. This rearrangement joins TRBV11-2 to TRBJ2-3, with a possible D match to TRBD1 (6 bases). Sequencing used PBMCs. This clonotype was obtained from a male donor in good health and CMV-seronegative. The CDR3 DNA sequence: TGTGCCAGCAGCTTGCGGATAACAGGGAGAGGCACAGATACGCAGTATTTT. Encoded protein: CASSLRITGRGTDTQYF.